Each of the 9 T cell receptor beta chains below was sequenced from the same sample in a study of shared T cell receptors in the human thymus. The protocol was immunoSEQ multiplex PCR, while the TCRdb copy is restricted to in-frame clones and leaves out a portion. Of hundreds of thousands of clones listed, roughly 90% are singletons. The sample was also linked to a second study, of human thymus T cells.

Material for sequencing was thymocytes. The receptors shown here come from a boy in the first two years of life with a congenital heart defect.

In nucleotides, the CDR3 is TGTGCCAGCAGTGAAAACCCGGGACAGATAACTCGGGAGCAGTACTTC. Its protein product is CASSENPGQITREQYF. The chain links TRBV6-1 to TRBJ2-7, with 7 bases that match TRBD1. The CDR3 length is 16 residues. Trimming took 2 bases from V and 7 from J; bases not matched to a gene: 14. The germline V gene encodes CDR1 MNHNS and CDR2 SASEGT.

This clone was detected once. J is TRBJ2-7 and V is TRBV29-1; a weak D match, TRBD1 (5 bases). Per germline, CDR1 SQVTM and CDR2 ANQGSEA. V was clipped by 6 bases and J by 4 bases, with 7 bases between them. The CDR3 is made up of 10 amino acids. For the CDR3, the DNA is TGCAGCGTGCAGGGTTACGAGCAGTACTTC. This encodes CSVQGYEQYF.

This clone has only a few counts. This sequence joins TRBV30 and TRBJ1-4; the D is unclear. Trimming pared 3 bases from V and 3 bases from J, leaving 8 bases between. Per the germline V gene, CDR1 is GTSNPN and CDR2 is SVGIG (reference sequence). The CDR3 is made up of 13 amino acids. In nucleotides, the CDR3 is TGTGCCTGGAGGACTCTCGCTAATGAAAAACTGTTTTTT. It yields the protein CAWRTLANEKLFF.

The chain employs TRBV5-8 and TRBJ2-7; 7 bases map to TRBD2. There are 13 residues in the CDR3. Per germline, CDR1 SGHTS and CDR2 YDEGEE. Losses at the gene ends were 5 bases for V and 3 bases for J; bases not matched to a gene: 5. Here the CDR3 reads CASRPTGGYEQYF. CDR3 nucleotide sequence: TGTGCCAGCAGACCCACGGGGGGCTACGAGCAGTACTTC.

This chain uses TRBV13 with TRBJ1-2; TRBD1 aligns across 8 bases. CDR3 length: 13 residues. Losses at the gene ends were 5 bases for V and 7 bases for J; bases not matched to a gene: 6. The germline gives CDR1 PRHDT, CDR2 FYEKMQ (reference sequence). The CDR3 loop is CASSHSDRGGYTF. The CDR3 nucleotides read TGTGCCAGCAGCCACTCCGACAGGGGTGGCTACACCTTC.

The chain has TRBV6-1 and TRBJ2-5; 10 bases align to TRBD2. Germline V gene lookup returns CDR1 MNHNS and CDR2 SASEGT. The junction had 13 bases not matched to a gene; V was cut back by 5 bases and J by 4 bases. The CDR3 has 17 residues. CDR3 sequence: CASSQGTSADGGETQYF. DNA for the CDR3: TGTGCCAGCAGTCAAGGGACTAGCGCGGATGGGGGAGAGACCCAGTACTTC.

The CDR3 protein is CASSQEELEETQYF. CDR3 DNA: TGCGCCAGCAGCCAAGAGGAGCTAGAGGAGACCCAGTACTTC. The chain has TRBV4-3 and TRBJ2-5; D remains ambiguous. CDR1 LGHNA and CDR2 YSLEER come from the germline V gene. V lost 0 bases, J lost 5 bases, and 10 bases lay in between. The CDR3 extends over 14 amino acids.

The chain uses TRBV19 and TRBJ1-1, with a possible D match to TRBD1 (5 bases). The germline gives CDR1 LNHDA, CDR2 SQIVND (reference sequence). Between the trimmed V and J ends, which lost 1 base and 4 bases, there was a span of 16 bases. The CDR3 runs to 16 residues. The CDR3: CASSIAGRDWTTEAFF. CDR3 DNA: TGTGCCAGTAGTATAGCGGGCAGGGATTGGACCACTGAAGCTTTCTTT.

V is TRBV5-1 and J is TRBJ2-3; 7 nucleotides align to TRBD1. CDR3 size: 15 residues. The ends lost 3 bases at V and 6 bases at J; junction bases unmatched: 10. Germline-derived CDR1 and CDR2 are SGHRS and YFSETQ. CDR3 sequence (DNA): TGCGCCAGCAGCTGCCGGGACAGCCTGGATGATACGCAGTATTTT. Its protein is CASSCRDSLDDTQYF.